This entry lists 17 T cell receptor beta chains sequenced from one sample in a study of cytomegalovirus exposure and HLA in healthy donors. PCR used 60 Vbeta primers and 13 Jbeta primers. Assay: immunoSEQ multiplex PCR; the TCRdb copy retains only in-frame clones and omits some. Of more than 95,000 clones listed, less than 80% are singletons. Sequencing input: PBMCs. The receptors here all came from a man aged 40-49 years in good health and CMV-seropositive.

The rearrangement links TRBV13 to TRBJ1-3; TRBD1 aligns across 8 bases. The germline V gene encodes CDR1 PRHDT and CDR2 FYEKMQ (reference sequence). The CDR3 extends over 16 amino acids. The junction had 7 bases not matched to a gene; V was cut back by 4 bases and J by 2 bases. The CDR3 bases are TGTGCCAGCAGCTCTGACAGGGGCGCCACTGGAAACACCATATATTTT. Amino acids: CASSSDRGATGNTIYF.

This chain connects TRBV5-8 to TRBJ1-3; 9 bases fit TRBD1. From germline, CDR1 is SGHTS and CDR2 YDEGEE. V shed 5 bases and J 1 base; nucleotides not matched to a gene: 13. The CDR3 consists of 18 residues. The CDR3 sequence: CASRLTPGQGLSGNTIYF. Here the CDR3 DNA reads TGTGCCAGCAGACTTACCCCGGGACAGGGTCTGTCTGGAAACACCATATATTTT.

This clone was observed once. The V call is TRBV7-8, the J call TRBJ2-7; D is possibly TRBD1 (5 bases). Germline CDR1 and CDR2: SGHVS and FQNEAQ. The CDR3 totals 12 residues. Trimming removed 5 bases at V and 6 bases at J, with 11 bases between. Here the CDR3 DNA reads TGTGCCAGCAGCGACGACAGCCGCGAGCAGTACTTC. Protein product: CASSDDSREQYF.

This chain joins TRBV4-3 and TRBJ2-3; D unclear. Trimming removed 0 bases at V and 4 bases at J, with 8 bases between. CDR3 length: 14 residues. From germline, CDR1 is LGHNA and CDR2 YSLEER. The CDR3 sequence: CASSQELNSDTQYF. The DNA for the CDR3 is TGCGCCAGCAGCCAAGAACTCAACTCAGATACGCAGTATTTT.

The V gene is TRBV20-1, the J gene TRBJ2-7; TRBD1 matches at 8 bases. Germline CDR1 is DFQATT and CDR2 is SNEGSKA (reference sequence). This CDR3 has 11 amino acids. Trimming cost V 6 bases and J 7 bases; bases outside gene matches: 5. CDR3 sequence reads: CSATRDREQYF. In DNA, the CDR3 is TGCAGTGCCACGCGGGACAGGGAGCAGTACTTC.

V is TRBV29-1 and J is TRBJ1-2; D ambiguous. The length of the CDR3 is 10 residues. The germline V gene encodes CDR1 SQVTM and CDR2 ANQGSEA. Trimming pared 3 bases from V and 8 bases from J, leaving 7 bases between. As DNA, the CDR3 is TGCAGCGTTGACAGGCGAGGCTACACCTTC. Amino acids: CSVDRRGYTF. The full variable domain, in which reference TRBV29-1 and TRBJ1-2 provide the parts outside the CDR3, is SAVISQKPSRDICQRGTSLTIQCQVDSQVTMMFWYRQQPGQSLTLIATANQGSEATYESGFVIDKFPISRPNLTFSTLTVSNMSPEDSSIYLCSVDRRGYTFGSGTRLTVV.

This chain connects TRBV11-3 to TRBJ2-7, with D possibly being TRBD1 (5 bases). Germline V gene sequence: CDR1 SGHNT, CDR2 YENEEA. This CDR3 comprises 14 residues. V was cut by 5 bases and J by 3 bases, with 14 bases left in between. CDR3 sequence: CASSPSTGYYEQYF. The CDR3 DNA sequence: TGTGCCAGCAGCCCTTCCACAGGTTACTACGAGCAGTACTTC.

The chain uses TRBV28 and TRBJ2-2, with 10 nucleotides matching TRBD2. Trimming removed 3 bases from V and 5 bases from J; junction bases left unmatched: 3. The germline V gene encodes CDR1 MDHEN and CDR2 SYDVKM. CDR3 size: 15 residues. This CDR3 reads CASSLSSGRTGELFF. Written as DNA, the CDR3 is TGTGCCAGCAGTTTGAGTAGCGGGAGGACCGGGGAGCTGTTTTTT.

The chain is built from TRBV7-6 and TRBJ1-2; 7 bases are shared with TRBD1. The CDR3 length is 15 residues. Trimming took 4 bases from V and 11 from J; bases not matched to a gene: 16. Looked up from germline, CDR1 is SGHVS and CDR2 is FNYEAQ. CDR3 in DNA: TGTGCCAGCAGCTCAGCCACAGGGGCCTATGCTCGGTACACCTTC. This sequence encodes CASSSATGAYARYTF.

Details on this clone: This same CDR3 is encoded by further DNA sequences in the sample. The genes are TRBV7-9 and TRBJ2-5, with 11 bases lining up with TRBD2. Trimming removed 4 bases from V and 7 bases from J; junction bases left unmatched: 14. CDR1 SEHNR and CDR2 FQNEAQ come from the germline V gene (reference sequence). The CDR3 loop spans 17 amino acids. The CDR3 nucleotides are TGTGCCAGCAGCTCAACCGGTCTAGCGGGGGGAAAGGGGACCCAGTACTTC. This sequence encodes CASSSTGLAGGKGTQYF.

This clone showed up just once. In DNA form, the CDR3 reads TGTGCCAGCACTAGACAGGGGGACAGCGGGGAGACCCAGTACTTC. Residues: CASTRQGDSGETQYF. This chain uses TRBV7-9 with TRBJ2-5, with 9 bases lining up with TRBD1. Trimming took 7 bases from V and 5 from J; bases not matched to a gene: 11. The CDR3 spans 15 residues. Germline assignment: CDR1 SEHNR and CDR2 FQNEAQ (reference sequence).

The chain links TRBV14 to TRBJ2-2, with 13 bases lining up with TRBD2. From germline, CDR1 is SGHDN and CDR2 FVKESK. The J segment lost 2 bases and the V segment lost 4 bases, leaving 7 bases of the junction unmatched. The CDR3 extends over 18 amino acids. The CDR3 is CASSPSGLAGTNTGELFF. Here the CDR3 DNA reads TGTGCCAGCAGCCCCTCGGGACTAGCGGGAACAAACACCGGGGAGCTGTTTTTT.

The chain is built from TRBV25-1 and TRBJ2-1, with a possible D match to TRBD1 (6 bases). CDR3 length: 17 amino acids. Germline V gene lookup returns CDR1 MGHDK and CDR2 SYGVNS. The germline V and J ends were trimmed by 5 bases and 0 bases, with 17 bases remaining between them. CDR3 amino acids: CASSRGSSGFSYNEQFF. As DNA, the CDR3 is TGTGCCAGCAGTAGGGGGTCTTCGGGGTTCTCCTACAATGAGCAGTTCTTC.

The CDR3 is CASSLVGSYEQYF. The CDR3 DNA is TGTGCCAGCAGCTTGGTCGGCTCCTACGAGCAGTACTTC. The J gene is TRBJ2-7, the V gene TRBV5-4; D is undetermined. V gave up 0 bases and J gave up 0 bases, with 4 bases separating them. In germline, CDR1 is SGHNT, CDR2 YYREEE (reference sequence). The CDR3 totals 13 residues.

The gene calls are TRBV27 and TRBJ2-5; 8 nucleotides match TRBD1. The closer fit of TRBJ2-7 to the DNA end suggests the J call may be wrong. The germline gives CDR1 MNHEY, CDR2 SMNVEV (reference sequence). CDR3 length: 16 amino acids. CDR3 sequence: CASSFGTGRFSYEQYF. As DNA, the CDR3 is TGTGCCAGCAGTTTCGGGACAGGCCGATTCTCCTACGAGCAGTACTTC.

The chain carries TRBV2 and TRBJ1-5, with 8 bases fitting TRBD1. The germline gives CDR1 SNHLY, CDR2 FYNNEI. The CDR3 sequence is 13 residues long. Unmatched junction bases numbered 2, after V lost 6 bases and J lost 4 bases. The CDR3 loop is CASRGQANQPQHF. Written as DNA, the CDR3 is TGTGCCAGCAGGGGACAGGCGAATCAGCCCCAGCATTTT.

This clone was seen more than once but under ten times. The chain recombines TRBV25-1 with TRBJ1-1, with no clear D. V was cut by 6 bases and J by 3 bases, with 5 bases left in between. CDR3 size: 11 residues. Germline CDR1 reads MGHDK; CDR2 reads SYGVNS. The CDR3 sequence is CASSAYTEAFF. The CDR3 coding sequence is TGTGCCAGCAGCGCGTACACTGAAGCTTTCTTT.